Listed below are T cell receptor beta chains from one sample, sequenced in a study of T-cell memory formation after mild COVID-19. TCRdb processed the 5' RACE reads anew with MiXCR; each CDR3 protein has one entry. The repertoire holds fewer than 250,000 distinct CDR3 sequences, with around 26% as singletons. The sample consisted of PBMCs or a T cell subset sorted from them (not recorded which). The receptors here all came from an adult woman who had mild COVID-19 (a few samples of this study predate the infection). Cell type and time point are not known. The CDR3 runs from the conserved cysteine through the conserved F or W. The D gene is left open where the match is weak. Some rows have no size entry. The others give once, few or many, or a class for an expanded clone.

>TRBV29-1|NA|TRBJ2-3|NA
CSVPSGAGSTDTQYF
TGCAGCGTTCCCTCAGGGGCTGGGAGCACAGATACGCAGTATTTT
>TRBV6-1|NA|TRBJ2-2|NA
CAAGGRLRVGTGELFF
TGTGCCGCAGGGGGGCGTCTACGGGTTGGTACCGGGGAGCTGTTTTTT
>TRBV20-1|TRBD1|TRBJ1-5|NA
CSARPGQGTSNQPQHF
TGCAGTGCTCGACCGGGACAGGGAACGAGCAATCAGCCCCAGCATTTT
>TRBV12-3/TRBV12-4|NA|TRBJ2-5|many
CASSLGQETQYF
TGTGCCAGCAGTTTAGGCCAAGAGACCCAGTACTTC
>TRBV18|TRBD1|TRBJ1-2|few
CASSHRDRAGYTF
TGTGCCAGCTCACACCGGGACAGGGCGGGCTACACCTTC
>TRBV7-2|NA|TRBJ2-6|few
CASSLVLVAGANVLTF
TGTGCCAGCAGCTTAGTTCTAGTAGCTGGGGCCAACGTCCTGACTTTC
>TRBV27|NA|TRBJ2-6|NA
CASSSTGANVLTF
TGTGCCAGCAGTTCAACGGGGGCCAACGTCCTGACTTTC
>TRBV7-8|TRBD2|TRBJ2-1|NA
CASSLRERDDNYNEQFF
TGTGCCAGCAGCTTAAGGGAGCGGGACGATAACTACAATGAGCAGTTCTTC
>TRBV5-1|NA|TRBJ2-2|NA
CATKSGDGVPNTGELFF
TGCGCCACAAAATCAGGGGATGGTGTACCGAACACCGGGGAGCTGTTTTTT
>TRBV7-8|TRBD2|TRBJ2-5|NA
CASTLAGNQETQYF
TGTGCCAGCACCTTAGCGGGGAACCAAGAGACCCAGTACTTC
>TRBV20-1|NA|TRBJ2-7|few
CSARKVSSYEQYF
TGCAGTGCTAGAAAGGTCAGCTCCTACGAGCAGTACTTC
>TRBV5-1|TRBD1|TRBJ2-5|NA
CASSRKGTGVQETQYF
TGCGCCAGCAGCCGAAAAGGGACAGGGGTCCAAGAGACCCAGTACTTC
>TRBV24-1|NA|TRBJ1-1|NA
CATSSGSNTEAFF
TGTGCCACCAGTTCCGGGTCGAACACTGAAGCTTTCTTT
>TRBV6-2/TRBV6-3|TRBD2|TRBJ2-2|few
CASSSRGAGELFF
TGTGCCAGCAGCAGCCGGGGGGCCGGGGAGCTGTTTTTT
>TRBV11-2|TRBD1|TRBJ2-2|few
CASSRGQGDTGELFF
TGTGCCAGCAGCCGCGGACAGGGAGACACCGGGGAGCTGTTTTTT
>TRBV27|TRBD1|TRBJ1-5|NA
CASSRQGQSQPQHF
TGTGCCAGCAGCCGACAGGGTCAAAGTCAGCCCCAGCATTTT
>TRBV7-9|NA|TRBJ2-3|few
CASSPPGPKGTDTQYF
TGTGCCAGCAGCCCGCCGGGACCCAAGGGGACAGATACGCAGTATTTT
>TRBV20-1|TRBD2|TRBJ2-1|many
CSAPTGLARNEQFF
TGCAGTGCTCCTACGGGACTAGCTCGCAATGAGCAGTTCTTC
>TRBV6-2/TRBV6-3|TRBD1|TRBJ2-1|NA
CASSLLGQIPENEQFF
TGTGCCAGCAGTCTGTTGGGACAGATCCCCGAGAATGAGCAGTTCTTC
>TRBV12-3/TRBV12-4|NA|TRBJ1-1|few
CASSPPGGNTEAFF
TGTGCCAGCAGCCCCCCCGGGGGGAACACTGAAGCTTTCTTT
>TRBV7-9|NA|TRBJ2-7|few
CASSGTPSYEQYF
TGTGCCAGCAGCGGGACACCCTCCTACGAGCAGTACTTC
>TRBV28|TRBD1|TRBJ1-5|few
CASSPRQGSQPQHF
TGTGCCAGCAGTCCGCGACAGGGGTCTCAGCCCCAGCATTTT
>TRBV4-2|TRBD1|TRBJ1-1|few
CASSPQGGGRGPNTEAFF
TGTGCCAGCAGCCCGCAAGGAGGGGGGAGGGGGCCGAACACTGAAGCTTTCTTT
>TRBV5-1|TRBD2|TRBJ2-1|few
CASSPLTSGRGSYNEQFF
TGCGCCAGCAGCCCCTTGACTAGCGGGAGGGGGTCCTACAATGAGCAGTTCTTC
>TRBV5-1|NA|TRBJ2-1|NA
CASSVGTNEQFF
TGCGCCAGCAGCGTCGGGACAAATGAGCAGTTCTTC
>TRBV19|NA|TRBJ2-1|few
CASSIDYPGTYNEQFF
TGTGCCAGTAGTATTGACTACCCTGGGACTTACAATGAGCAGTTCTTC
>TRBV6-5|NA|TRBJ2-1|few
CASSPPRTGHDNEQFF
TGTGCCAGCAGTCCCCCTCGAACCGGGCATGATAATGAGCAGTTCTTC
>TRBV5-1|TRBD2|TRBJ2-1|few
CASADSSGGNEQFF
TGCGCCAGCGCCGACTCTAGCGGAGGGAATGAGCAGTTCTTC
>TRBV12-3/TRBV12-4|TRBD2|TRBJ2-3|few
CASSPGGLSGDTQYF
TGTGCCAGCAGCCCCGGGGGACTATCGGGGGATACGCAGTATTTT
>TRBV5-1|TRBD1|TRBJ1-4|few
CASSSGQDEFEKLFF
TGCGCCAGCAGCTCCGGACAGGACGAGTTCGAAAAACTGTTTTTT
>TRBV6-2/TRBV6-3|NA|TRBJ1-1|NA
CASSFRGRNTEAFF
TGTGCCAGCAGTTTCAGGGGCAGGAACACTGAAGCTTTCTTT
>TRBV5-6|NA|TRBJ2-5|NA
CASSLPDSKGTQYF
TGTGCCAGCAGCTTACCGGACTCAAAGGGGACCCAGTACTTC
>TRBV4-3|TRBD1|TRBJ2-1|few
CASSLNTGGEVDNEQFF
TGCGCCAGCAGCCTCAACACAGGGGGCGAGGTTGACAATGAGCAGTTCTTC
>TRBV12-3/TRBV12-4|NA|TRBJ2-2|few
CASSLTVANTGELFF
TGTGCCAGCAGTTTGACAGTCGCGAACACCGGGGAGCTGTTTTTT
>TRBV12-3/TRBV12-4|NA|TRBJ1-1|NA
CASRTTRQLEAFF
TGTGCCAGCAGAACAACCCGACAGCTTGAAGCTTTCTTT
>TRBV7-9|NA|TRBJ2-1|few
CASDEGLDEQFF
TGTGCCAGCGATGAGGGTCTGGATGAGCAGTTCTTC